This TCR beta chain was captured in a study of cytomegalovirus exposure and HLA in healthy donors. Each donor was nominally healthy when sampled (though unrecorded immune exposures were likely). A remark on this clone: No antigen is known for it.

Study-wide findings and caveats: Presence/absence comparisons presumed near-even sequencing depth among donors.

Primers: 60 Vbeta forward and 13 Jbeta reverse. Original handling: It was a later analysis that counted tens of millions of unique TCR beta chains, of which approximately 11 million were shared. Repertoires were generated with immunoSEQ multiplex PCR, while TCRdb's copy carries only in-frame clones and drops some. D and trimming were read from the DNA, whereas the V and J calls and clone size are those reported in that table. The sample shows more than 120,000 clones, under 90% of them seen only once. V was trimmed by 5 bases and J by 15 bases, leaving 20 bases between them. This CDR3 is 13 amino acids long. Germline CDR1 and CDR2: LNHDA and SQIVND (reference sequence).

The sequencing input was PBMCs. V gene TRBV19 combines with J gene TRBJ1-5, with D uncertain. The sequence came from a male donor in good health and CMV-seronegative. The CDR3: CASSRKATESLHF. The CDR3 nucleotides are TGTGCCAGTAGTCGGAAGGCAACGGAGTCCTTGCATTTT.